This T cell receptor (beta chain) was identified in a study of cytomegalovirus exposure and HLA in healthy donors. Primers for the PCR totalled 60 Vbeta and 13 Jbeta. The protocol was immunoSEQ multiplex PCR, while the TCRdb copy is restricted to in-frame clones and leaves out a portion. The top ten hold 4.5% to 7% of the sample, which has tens of thousands of clones, 78% seen once. Germline trimming cut 5 bases from V and 7 bases from J; bases unmatched to any gene: 11. Per the germline V gene, CDR1 is SGHTA and CDR2 is FQGTGA. The CDR3 spans 15 residues. The study, taken as a whole, reports: A cluster of highly shared sequence variants was likely a sequencing artifact. Within an earlier analysis, most TCR beta V segments proved productive either about 87% or about 30% of the time. Apart from CMV serostatus, no immune exposure information was available. Other equally common chains were less clonally expanded than HLA-associated TCR beta chains, a later analysis showed.

On this clone: Its antigen is as yet unknown.

The gene calls are TRBV7-3 and TRBJ2-1, with 7 bases identical to TRBD2. This receptor was obtained from a male donor in good health and CMV-seropositive. Input material: PBMCs. The CDR3 DNA reads as TGTGCCAGCAGCCCGGGGGGAACCCTGGGGAATGAGCAGTTCTTC. The encoded protein is CASSPGGTLGNEQFF.